The rows below give T cell receptor beta chains drawn from one sample of a study of T-cell reconstitution after alpha-beta-depleted transplantation in children. MiXCR, run by TCRdb on the PCR reads, gives a single entry per CDR3 protein. Of about 540,000 distinct CDR3 sequences in the sample, 25% to 30% are singletons; the top ten hold around a third. This material consisted of PBMCs, taken before TCRalphabeta/CD19-depleted stem cell transplant. These receptors were obtained from a boy under two years old with Wiskott-Aldrich syndrome, due to receive a stem cell transplant. Both conserved end residues are part of each CDR3. A D gene is named only where the DNA matches it firmly. Only part of the rows carry a size: once, few, many, or a class if the clone is expanded.

clone size	V gene	J gene	D gene	CDR3 protein	CDR3 DNA
few	TRBV7-9	TRBJ2-7	TRBD1	CATRDRYYEQYF	TGTGCCACCCGGGACAGATACTACGAGCAGTACTTC
NA	TRBV6-1	TRBJ2-6	NA	CASRPRVGAGANVLTF	TGTGCCAGCAGACCCAGGGTGGGGGCTGGGGCCAACGTCCTGACTTTC
once	TRBV6-6	TRBJ2-7	NA	CASSYLGREQYF	TGTGCCAGCAGTTACTTGGGGCGCGAGCAGTACTTC
few	TRBV5-1	TRBJ2-7	NA	CASSLGHGTYEQYF	TGCGCCAGCAGCTTGGGGCACGGCACCTACGAGCAGTACTTC
few	TRBV5-1	TRBJ2-5	TRBD2	CASSILGLAVPQETQYF	TGCGCCAGCAGCATACTGGGACTAGCGGTCCCTCAAGAGACCCAGTACTTC
NA	TRBV12-3/TRBV12-4	TRBJ1-1	NA	CASSLKGSTEAFF	TGTGCCAGCAGTTTAAAGGGCTCCACTGAAGCTTTCTTT
few	TRBV4-1	TRBJ1-4	NA	CASSIRQRQVSTNEKLFF	TGCGCCAGCAGCATAAGACAGAGACAAGTTTCAACTAATGAAAAACTGTTTTTT
NA	TRBV10-3	TRBJ2-1	NA	CAIKPFGSGDEQFF	TGTGCCATCAAACCCTTCGGGAGTGGTGATGAGCAGTTCTTC
NA	TRBV29-1	TRBJ1-1	NA	CSVVGMNTEAFF	TGCAGCGTTGTGGGGATGAACACTGAAGCTTTCTTT
NA	TRBV20-1	TRBJ2-3	TRBD2	CSASLAGGTDTQYF	TGCAGTGCTAGCCTAGCGGGAGGCACAGATACGCAGTATTTT
NA	TRBV27	TRBJ2-7	TRBD2	CASSASGGEQYF	TGTGCCAGCAGTGCCTCGGGGGGCGAGCAGTACTTC
NA	TRBV19	TRBJ2-1	NA	CASSRGYWDNLYNEQFF	TGTGCCAGTAGTAGGGGTTATTGGGACAACCTTTACAATGAGCAGTTCTTC
few	TRBV20-1	TRBJ1-1	NA	CSARVVRVFLSEAFF	TGCAGTGCTCGGGTCGTGAGAGTCTTTCTGTCTGAAGCTTTCTTT
few	TRBV20-1	TRBJ2-5	NA	CSASRAETQYF	TGCAGTGCTAGTAGAGCTGAGACCCAGTACTTC
few	TRBV29-1	TRBJ2-2	NA	CSVAGTFNTGELFF	TGCAGCGTTGCCGGGACTTTCAACACCGGGGAGCTGTTTTTT
NA	TRBV15	TRBJ2-1	NA	CATSRLIDRPYNEQFF	TGTGCCACCAGCAGACTTATCGACAGGCCATACAATGAGCAGTTCTTC
NA	TRBV20-1	TRBJ2-7	NA	CSVSTGVIEQYF	TGCAGTGTCTCTACGGGAGTGATCGAGCAGTACTTC
few	TRBV6-2/TRBV6-3	TRBJ2-5	NA	CASEGLQETQYF	TGTGCCAGCGAAGGCCTTCAAGAGACCCAGTACTTC
NA	TRBV27	TRBJ2-1	TRBD1	CASSLDRAGVDEQFF	TGTGCCAGCAGTTTGGACAGGGCCGGGGTAGATGAGCAGTTCTTC
NA	TRBV4-1	TRBJ2-2	TRBD1	CASSQWWDRVDGELFF	TGCGCCAGCAGCCAGTGGTGGGACAGGGTGGACGGGGAGCTGTTTTTT
few	TRBV12-3/TRBV12-4	TRBJ1-1	NA	CASRRTKRDLNTEAFF	TGTGCCAGCAGGCGGACAAAGCGAGATTTGAACACTGAAGCTTTCTTT
once	TRBV12-3/TRBV12-4	TRBJ2-1	TRBD2	CAIPGLAGEKNEQFF	TGTGCCATCCCGGGACTAGCGGGAGAAAAAAATGAGCAGTTCTTC
NA	TRBV12-3/TRBV12-4	TRBJ2-1	NA	CASSNRRGEQFF	TGTGCCAGCAGTAACCGGCGAGGTGAGCAGTTCTTC
NA	TRBV20-1	TRBJ2-1	TRBD2	CSARDPLAGGASEQFF	TGCAGTGCTAGAGATCCACTAGCGGGAGGGGCTAGTGAGCAGTTCTTC
NA	TRBV6-5	TRBJ2-1	TRBD2	CASSCGSGYNEQFF	TGTGCCAGCAGTTGCGGGAGCGGTTACAATGAGCAGTTCTTC
NA	TRBV20-1	TRBJ2-7	TRBD2	CSAILAYEQYF	TGCAGTGCCATACTAGCGTACGAGCAGTACTTC
NA	TRBV6-1	TRBJ1-1	NA	CASSTGHDTEAFF	TGTGCCAGCAGTACGGGGCACGACACTGAAGCTTTCTTT
few	TRBV15	TRBJ2-5	NA	CATSRDLTGQETQYF	TGTGCCACCAGCAGAGACCTGACAGGACAAGAGACCCAGTACTTC
few	TRBV6-2/TRBV6-3	TRBJ2-1	TRBD2	CASSYSWKRLAVNYNEQFF	TGTGCCAGCAGTTACTCGTGGAAACGACTAGCGGTTAATTACAATGAGCAGTTCTTC
few	TRBV20-1	TRBJ1-6	NA	CSARIAGGNSPLHF	TGCAGTGCTAGAATCGCGGGCGGAAATTCACCCCTCCACTTT
NA	TRBV29-1	TRBJ2-3	NA	CSVAGSGDTDTQYF	TGCAGCGTTGCTGGAAGTGGTGACACAGATACGCAGTATTTT
few	TRBV20-1	TRBJ1-2	TRBD1	CSARDSQGESGYTF	TGCAGTGCTAGAGATTCGCAGGGGGAGAGTGGCTACACCTTC
few	TRBV10-2	TRBJ2-2	NA	CASRETRGAGELFF	TGCGCCAGCAGGGAGACTAGGGGTGCCGGGGAGCTGTTTTTT
NA	TRBV27	TRBJ1-5	NA	CASSSLTGPMGQPQHF	TGTGCCAGCAGTTCGCTGACAGGACCGATGGGTCAGCCCCAGCATTTT
few	TRBV20-1	TRBJ2-5	TRBD1	CSARTGNRVGVQETQYF	TGCAGTGCCCGGACAGGGAACAGAGTTGGCGTCCAAGAGACCCAGTACTTC
few	TRBV20-1	TRBJ2-7	TRBD2	CSATGTSGPYEQYF	TGCAGTGCAACCGGGACTAGCGGACCCTACGAGCAGTACTTC
few	TRBV5-1	TRBJ2-3	TRBD1	CASSLGTAADTQYF	TGCGCCAGCAGCCTTGGGACAGCGGCAGATACGCAGTATTTT
few	TRBV27	TRBJ2-7	NA	CASSPGGRGQYF	TGTGCCAGCAGTCCTGGGGGTCGTGGGCAGTACTTC
NA	TRBV2	TRBJ1-2	TRBD1	CASSLDRVSLGYTF	TGTGCCAGCAGCCTTGACAGGGTGTCTCTCGGCTACACCTTC
NA	TRBV12-3/TRBV12-4	TRBJ2-4	NA	CASAKGRGAKNIQYF	TGTGCCAGCGCAAAGGGCAGGGGAGCCAAAAACATTCAGTACTTC
few	TRBV5-1	TRBJ2-5	TRBD2	CASSLRTPAGGQETQYF	TGCGCCAGCAGCTTAAGGACCCCAGCGGGAGGACAAGAGACCCAGTACTTC
few	TRBV5-1	TRBJ2-1	NA	CASSLGDIYNEQFF	TGCGCCAGCAGCTTGGGGGACATCTACAATGAGCAGTTCTTC
NA	TRBV5-1	TRBJ2-2	NA	CASSLAGLGAGELFF	TGCGCCAGCAGCTTGGCGGGACTTGGCGCCGGGGAGCTGTTTTTT
NA	TRBV5-1	TRBJ1-1	NA	CASSWGVSTEAFF	TGCGCCAGCAGCTGGGGGGTCTCCACTGAAGCTTTCTTT
NA	TRBV5-1	TRBJ2-2	TRBD1	CASSLGYRGGANTGELFF	TGCGCCAGCAGCTTGGGTTATAGAGGGGGCGCGAACACCGGGGAGCTGTTTTTT
NA	TRBV20-1	TRBJ1-5	NA	CSVWRTVGGPQHF	TGCAGTGTGTGGCGGACCGTGGGGGGGCCCCAGCATTTT
few	TRBV10-3	TRBJ2-7	NA	CAISDRSSYEQYF	TGTGCCATCAGTGACCGAAGCTCCTACGAGCAGTACTTC
few	TRBV7-2	TRBJ2-1	NA	CASNFLERSYNEQFF	TGTGCCAGCAACTTTCTCGAGCGTTCCTACAATGAGCAGTTCTTC
many	TRBV5-1	TRBJ2-1	TRBD2	CASSVGLADYNEQFF	TGCGCCAGCAGCGTGGGACTAGCGGATTACAATGAGCAGTTCTTC
NA	TRBV27	TRBJ2-5	TRBD2	CASSEAGAHETQYF	TGTGCCAGCTCGGAAGCGGGAGCCCACGAGACCCAGTACTTC
NA	TRBV5-1	TRBJ2-3	TRBD2	CASSSQGGLTDTQYF	TGCGCCAGCAGCTCTCAGGGAGGGCTAACAGATACGCAGTATTTT
NA	TRBV5-1	TRBJ2-7	TRBD1	CASSLRGQGAHEQYF	TGCGCCAGCAGCTTGCGTGGACAGGGGGCCCACGAGCAGTACTTC
few	TRBV9	TRBJ2-2	NA	CASSVGLVAGELFF	TGTGCCAGCAGCGTAGGACTAGTTGCCGGGGAGCTGTTTTTT
NA	TRBV9	TRBJ2-3	TRBD2	CASSARGRTSGGDTQYF	TGTGCCAGCAGCGCTAGGGGCCGGACTAGCGGGGGGGATACGCAGTATTTT
NA	TRBV6-1	TRBJ1-1	NA	CASSEKGGSTEAFF	TGTGCCAGCAGTGAAAAAGGGGGTAGCACTGAAGCTTTCTTT
NA	TRBV5-1	TRBJ2-5	NA	CASSFQGQETQYF	TGCGCCAGCAGCTTTCAGGGACAAGAGACCCAGTACTTC
NA	TRBV14	TRBJ2-7	NA	CASSQVWDTYEQYF	TGTGCCAGCAGCCAAGTTTGGGACACCTACGAGCAGTACTTC
few	TRBV7-3	TRBJ2-1	NA	CASSLTGLGTVQFF	TGTGCCAGCAGCTTAACAGGGCTCGGGACGGTGCAGTTCTTC
few	TRBV25-1	TRBJ1-1	TRBD1	CASDRGDTEAFF	TGTGCCAGCGACAGGGGTGACACTGAAGCTTTCTTT